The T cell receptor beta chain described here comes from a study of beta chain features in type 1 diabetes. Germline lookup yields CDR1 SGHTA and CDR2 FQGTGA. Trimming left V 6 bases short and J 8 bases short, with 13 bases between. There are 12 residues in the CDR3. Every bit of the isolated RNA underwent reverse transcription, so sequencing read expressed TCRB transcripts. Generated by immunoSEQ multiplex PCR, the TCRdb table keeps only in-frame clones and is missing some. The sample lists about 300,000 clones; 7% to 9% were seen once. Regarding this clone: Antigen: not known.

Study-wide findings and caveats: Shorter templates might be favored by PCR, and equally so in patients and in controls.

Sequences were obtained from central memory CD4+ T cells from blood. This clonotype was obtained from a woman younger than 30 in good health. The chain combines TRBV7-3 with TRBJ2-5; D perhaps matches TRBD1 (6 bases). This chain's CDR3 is CASRSGQNTQYF. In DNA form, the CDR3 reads TGTGCCAGCAGGTCCGGACAGAACACCCAGTACTTC. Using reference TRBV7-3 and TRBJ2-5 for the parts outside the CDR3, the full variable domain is GAGVSQTPSNKVTEKGKYVELRCDPISGHTALYWYRQSLGQGPEFLIYFQGTGAADDSGLPNDRFFAVRPEGSVSTLKIQRTERGDSAVYLCASRSGQNTQYFGPGTRLLVL.